This T cell receptor (beta chain) was profiled in a study of T cells in Graves' hyperthyroidism and ophthalmopathy. Trimming left V 6 bases short and J 5 bases short, with 11 bases between. Germline loops: CDR1 MNHEY, CDR2 SMNVEV (reference sequence). This CDR3 spans 13 amino acids. Regions amplified from RNA transcripts were the TCR beta CDR3 regions. Researchers ran a first-round RT-PCR on the TCR CDR3 using the HTBI primer set. TCRdb used MiXCR to reprocess the multiplex PCR reads, holding one entry per CDR3 protein. The table lists about 200,000 distinct CDR3 sequences, around 20% of them singletons, with about 41% in the top ten. Ten or more counts support this clonotype.

Input material: blood. The clonotype comes from a man in his forties with Graves' hyperthyroidism. This chain connects TRBV27 to TRBJ2-1, with a weak D call TRBD1 (6 bases). The CDR3: CASRPGHHNEQFF. The DNA of the CDR3 is TGTGCCAGCAGGCCGGGACACCACAATGAGCAGTTCTTC.